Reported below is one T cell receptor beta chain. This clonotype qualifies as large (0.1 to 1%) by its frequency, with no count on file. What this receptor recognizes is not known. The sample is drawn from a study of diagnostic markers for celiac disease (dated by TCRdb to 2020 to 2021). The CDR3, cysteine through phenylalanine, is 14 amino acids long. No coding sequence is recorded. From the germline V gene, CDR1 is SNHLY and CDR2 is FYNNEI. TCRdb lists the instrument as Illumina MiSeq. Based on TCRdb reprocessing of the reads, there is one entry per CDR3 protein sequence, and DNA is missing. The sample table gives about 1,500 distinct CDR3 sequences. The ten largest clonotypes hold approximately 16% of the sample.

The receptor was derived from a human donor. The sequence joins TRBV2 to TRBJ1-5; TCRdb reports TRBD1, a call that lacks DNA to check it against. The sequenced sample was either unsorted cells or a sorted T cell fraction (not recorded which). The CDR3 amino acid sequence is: CASSNNQGNQPQHF.